The sequence of this T cell receptor beta chain was determined in a study of cytomegalovirus exposure and HLA in healthy donors. The study's findings and limits: Among TCR beta chains of equal frequency, HLA-associated ones were more clonally expanded in a later analysis.

The PCR contained 60 Vbeta and 13 Jbeta primers. The assay was immunoSEQ multiplex PCR, and TCRdb's table has in-frame clones only and misses some. The data show over 200,000 clones, with approximately 78% seen just once and 3.5% to 4% held by the top ten. Concerning this clone itself: The antigen remains undetermined.

CDR1 is MDHEN, CDR2 SYDVKM, per germline. The CDR3 runs 12 residues. Trimming took 7 bases from V and 2 from J, leaving 8 bases between them. The V call is TRBV28, the J call TRBJ1-2; D gene ambiguous. Sequencing was performed on PBMCs. This TCR came from a male donor in good health and CMV-seronegative. In DNA, the CDR3 is TGTGCCAGCATCGGAGTAAACTATGGCTACACCTTC. Translating gives CASIGVNYGYTF.